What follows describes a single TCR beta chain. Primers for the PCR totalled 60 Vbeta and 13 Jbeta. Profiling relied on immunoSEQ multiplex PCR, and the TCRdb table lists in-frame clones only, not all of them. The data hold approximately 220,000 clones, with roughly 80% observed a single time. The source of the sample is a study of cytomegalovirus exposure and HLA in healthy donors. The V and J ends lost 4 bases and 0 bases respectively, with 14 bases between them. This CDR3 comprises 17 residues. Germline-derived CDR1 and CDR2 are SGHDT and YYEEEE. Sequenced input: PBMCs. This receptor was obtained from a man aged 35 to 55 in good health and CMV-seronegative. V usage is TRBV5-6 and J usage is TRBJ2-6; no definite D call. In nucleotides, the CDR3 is TGTGCCAGCAGCAACTCGGTCCTAAGCTCTGGGGCCAACGTCCTGACTTTC. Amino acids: CASSNSVLSSGANVLTF. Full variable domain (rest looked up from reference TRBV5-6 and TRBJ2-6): DAGVTQSPTHLIKTRGQQVTLRCSPKSGHDTVSWYQQALGQGPQFIFQYYEEEERQRGNFPDRFSGHQFPNYSSELNVNALLLGDSALYLCASSNSVLSSGANVLTFGAGSRLTVL.